This T cell receptor beta chain stems from a study of identical twins. TCRdb reanalysed the 5' RACE reads using MiXCR and keeps one entry per CDR3 protein. The data show 700,000 to 950,000 distinct CDR3 sequences, around 12% seen once. Worth noting for this clonotype: Its antigen is as yet unknown.

The V gene's germline CDR1 is KGHDR and CDR2 SFDVKD. The CDR3 is made up of 14 amino acids. The ends were cut back, 3 bases at V and 0 bases at J, with 6 bases in the middle. Findings of the study overall: Conclusions rested on cross-sectional statistics rather than following the same donors. For cord blood, abundant beta clonotypes had fewer insertions, unlike memory repertoires, which showed none.

These same records also appear under a second study, on yellow fever vaccine responses in identical twins.

Material for sequencing was PBMCs. This TCR came from a young woman in good health. The V and J genes are TRBV24-1 and TRBJ2-3; D remains ambiguous. In nucleotides, the CDR3 is TGTGCCACCAGTGATCCCGGAAGCACAGATACGCAGTATTTT. Its protein product is CATSDPGSTDTQYF.